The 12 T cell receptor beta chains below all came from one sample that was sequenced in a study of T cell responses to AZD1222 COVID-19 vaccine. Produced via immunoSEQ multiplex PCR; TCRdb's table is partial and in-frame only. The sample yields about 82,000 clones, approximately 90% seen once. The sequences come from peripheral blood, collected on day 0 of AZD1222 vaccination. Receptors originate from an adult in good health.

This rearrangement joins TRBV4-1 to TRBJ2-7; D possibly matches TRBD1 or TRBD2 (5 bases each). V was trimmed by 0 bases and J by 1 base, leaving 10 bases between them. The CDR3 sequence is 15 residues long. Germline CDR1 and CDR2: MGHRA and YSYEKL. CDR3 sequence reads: CASSQDWDRSYEQYF. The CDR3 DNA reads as TGCGCCAGCAGCCAAGATTGGGACCGGTCCTACGAGCAGTACTTC.

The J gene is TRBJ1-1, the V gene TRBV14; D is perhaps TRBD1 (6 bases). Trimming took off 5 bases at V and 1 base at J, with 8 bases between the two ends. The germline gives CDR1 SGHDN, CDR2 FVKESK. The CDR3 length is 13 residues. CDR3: CASSSRGNTEAFF. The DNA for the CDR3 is TGTGCCAGCAGCTCCAGGGGGAACACTGAAGCTTTCTTT.

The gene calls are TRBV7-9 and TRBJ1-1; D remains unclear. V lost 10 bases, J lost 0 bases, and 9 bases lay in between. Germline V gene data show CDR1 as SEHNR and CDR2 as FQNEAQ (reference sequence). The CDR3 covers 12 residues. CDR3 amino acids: CAIHTMNTEAFF. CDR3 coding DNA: TGTGCCATCCACACGATGAACACTGAAGCTTTCTTT.

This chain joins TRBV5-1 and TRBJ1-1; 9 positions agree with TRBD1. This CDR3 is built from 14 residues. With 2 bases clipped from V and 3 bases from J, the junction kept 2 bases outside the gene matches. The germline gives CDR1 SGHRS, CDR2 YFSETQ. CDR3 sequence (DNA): TGCGCCAGCAGCTTCGGGACAGGGTACACTGAAGCTTTCTTT. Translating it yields CASSFGTGYTEAFF.

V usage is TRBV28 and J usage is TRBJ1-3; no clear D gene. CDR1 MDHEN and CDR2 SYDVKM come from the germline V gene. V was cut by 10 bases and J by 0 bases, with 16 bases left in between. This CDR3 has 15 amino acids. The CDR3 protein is CATSSPATSGNTIYF. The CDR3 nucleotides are TGTGCCACCTCCTCTCCAGCTACCTCTGGAAACACCATATATTTT.

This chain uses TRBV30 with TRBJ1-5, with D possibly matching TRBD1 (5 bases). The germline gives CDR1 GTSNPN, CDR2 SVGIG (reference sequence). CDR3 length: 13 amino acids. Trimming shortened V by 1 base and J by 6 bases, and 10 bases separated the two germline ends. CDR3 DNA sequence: TGTGCCTGGAGTGGGGACTTAGGTCAGCCCCAGCATTTT. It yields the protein CAWSGDLGQPQHF.

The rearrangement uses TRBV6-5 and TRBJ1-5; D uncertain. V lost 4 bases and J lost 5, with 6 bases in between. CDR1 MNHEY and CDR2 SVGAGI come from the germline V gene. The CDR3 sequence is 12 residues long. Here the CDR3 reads CASSSYDQPQHF. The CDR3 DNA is TGTGCCAGCAGTTCGTACGATCAGCCCCAGCATTTT.

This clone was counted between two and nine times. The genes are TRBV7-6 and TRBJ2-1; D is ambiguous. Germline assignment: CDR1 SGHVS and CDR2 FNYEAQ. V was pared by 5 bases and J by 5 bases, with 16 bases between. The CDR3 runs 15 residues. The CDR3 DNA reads TGTGCCAGCAGCCCGAGCAGTGGGTTGGACAATGAGCAGTTCTTC. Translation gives CASSPSSGLDNEQFF.

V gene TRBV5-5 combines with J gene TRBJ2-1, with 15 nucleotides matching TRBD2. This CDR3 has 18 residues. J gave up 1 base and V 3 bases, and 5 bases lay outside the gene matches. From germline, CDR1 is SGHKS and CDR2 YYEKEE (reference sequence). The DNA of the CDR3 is TGTGCCAGCAGCTCCCCCGGGACTAGCGGGGGGTCCTACAATGAGCAGTTCTTC. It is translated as CASSSPGTSGGSYNEQFF.

The CDR3 DNA sequence: TGTGCCAGACAGATAACCTCCACAGATACGCAGTATTTT. This encodes CARQITSTDTQYF. The chain joins TRBV2 to TRBJ2-3; D is uncertain. The V and J ends lost 9 bases and 2 bases respectively, with 12 bases between them. Germline V gives CDR1 SNHLY, CDR2 FYNNEI. There are 13 residues in the CDR3.

CDR3 sequence reads: CASSSLTKSSYNEQFF. The CDR3 DNA reads TGTGCCAGCAGCTCCCTGACCAAGAGCTCCTACAATGAGCAGTTCTTC. The rearrangement uses TRBV13 and TRBJ2-1; D call uncertain. CDR1 and CDR2 from the germline V gene are PRHDT and FYEKMQ (reference sequence). Trimming removed 4 bases from V and 0 bases from J, with 13 bases in between. The CDR3 covers 16 residues. Looking up the rest from reference TRBV13 and TRBJ2-1 gives the full variable domain: AAGVIQSPRHLIKEKRETATLKCYPIPRHDTVYWYQQGPGQDPQFLISFYEKMQSDKGSIPDRFSAQQFSDYHSELNMSSLELGDSALYFCASSSLTKSSYNEQFFGPGTRLTVL.

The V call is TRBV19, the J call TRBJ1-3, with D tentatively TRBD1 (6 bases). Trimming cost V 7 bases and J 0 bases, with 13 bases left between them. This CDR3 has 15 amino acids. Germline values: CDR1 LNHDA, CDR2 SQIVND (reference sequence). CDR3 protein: CASTPLDSSGNTIYF. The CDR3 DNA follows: TGTGCCAGTACACCCCTGGACAGCTCTGGAAACACCATATATTTT.